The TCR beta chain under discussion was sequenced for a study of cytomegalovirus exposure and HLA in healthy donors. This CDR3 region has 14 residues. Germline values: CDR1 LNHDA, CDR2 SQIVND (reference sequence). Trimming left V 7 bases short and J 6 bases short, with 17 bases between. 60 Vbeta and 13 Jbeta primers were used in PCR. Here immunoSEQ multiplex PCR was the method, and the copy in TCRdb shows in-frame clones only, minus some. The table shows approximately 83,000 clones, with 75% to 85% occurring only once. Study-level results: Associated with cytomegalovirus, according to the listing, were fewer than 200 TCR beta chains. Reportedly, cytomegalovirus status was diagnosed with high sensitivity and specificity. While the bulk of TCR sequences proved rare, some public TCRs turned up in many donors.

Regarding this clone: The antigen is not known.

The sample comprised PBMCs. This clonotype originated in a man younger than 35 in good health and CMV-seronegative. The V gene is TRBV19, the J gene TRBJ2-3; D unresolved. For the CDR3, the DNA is TGTGCCAGTACCCCTAGGTGGCCCGGGGATACGCAGTATTTT. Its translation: CASTPRWPGDTQYF.